The source of this TCR beta chain is a study of cytomegalovirus exposure and HLA in healthy donors. The PCR employed 60 Vbeta primers together with 13 Jbeta primers. Sequencing used immunoSEQ multiplex PCR; TCRdb keeps in-frame clones, though not all of them. The data contain about 190,000 clones, 77% of them singletons. Germline CDR1 reads SGHDT; CDR2 reads YYEEEE. There are 15 residues in the CDR3. The V and J ends lost 4 bases and 1 base, in that order; junction bases with no gene match: 3. This clone has just one count. Its antigen is unidentified. General observations from the study: In an earlier analysis, about 90% or about 30%: the productive usage of most TCR beta V segments.

The J gene is TRBJ1-3, the V gene TRBV5-6, with 9 bases aligning to TRBD1. This TCR came from a woman aged 25 to 45 in good health and CMV-seropositive. Sequencing was performed on PBMCs. The CDR3 here is CASSVGTGSGNTIYF. Here the CDR3 DNA reads TGTGCCAGCAGCGTAGGGACAGGGTCTGGAAACACCATATATTTT.